What follows are 13 T cell receptor beta chains derived from one specimen sequenced in a study of CD8 T cell repertoires and HIV-1 epitope variants. Sequencing used immunoSEQ multiplex PCR; TCRdb keeps in-frame clones, though not all of them. The sample yields under 100,000 clones, 70% to 75% seen once. The sequencing input was uncultured baseline CD8+ T cells from peripheral blood mononuclear cells (PBMCs). Every receptor here comes from a male donor with HIV.

J is TRBJ2-5 and V is TRBV7-3, with unresolved D. V was pared by 1 base and J by 5 bases, with 8 bases between. The CDR3 runs to 13 residues. From germline, CDR1 is SGHTA and CDR2 FQGTGA. CDR3 nucleotide sequence: TGTGCCAGCAGCTTAAGCGCCGGTGAGACCCAGTACTTC. This translates into CASSLSAGETQYF.

This clone was seen only a few times. The chain links TRBV5-1 to TRBJ2-7, with 8 bases that match TRBD1. Germline-derived CDR1 and CDR2 are SGHRS and YFSETQ. There are 14 residues in the CDR3. Trimming cost V 0 bases and J 5 bases; bases outside gene matches: 4. CDR3 bases: TGCGCCAGCAGCTTGGCCGGGACAGGTGACGAGCAGTACTTC. Protein sequence: CASSLAGTGDEQYF.

CDR3: CASTLGQGLQETQYF. In DNA, the CDR3 is TGTGCCAGTACCCTGGGACAGGGCCTCCAAGAGACCCAGTACTTC. This chain links TRBV19 with TRBJ2-5; 9 positions agree with TRBD1. J lost 1 base, V lost 7 bases, and 7 bases had no gene match. The CDR3 sequence is 15 residues long. Germline V gene sequence: CDR1 LNHDA, CDR2 SQIVND (reference sequence).

This clone was seen once. The chain uses TRBV6-7 and TRBJ2-7; D possibly corresponds to TRBD1 (7 bases). TRBV6-7 is known as an ORF, though its function is uncertain. The V end was cut by 6 bases, the J end by 1 base, with 16 bases between. This CDR3 region has 15 residues. CDR3 DNA sequence: TGTGCCAGCAGCCAGGGGGTAGCGGAATCCTACGAGCAGTACTTC. Translation: CASSQGVAESYEQYF.

The chain couples TRBV30 to TRBJ2-5; the D call may be TRBD1 or TRBD2 (7 bases each). Germline loops: CDR1 GTSNPN, CDR2 SVGIG (reference sequence). Trimming left V 0 bases short and J 2 bases short, with 19 bases between. The CDR3 totals 17 residues. CDR3 DNA: TGTGCCTGGAGTGTGGTAGGGGGCGGGAGAGAGCAAGAGACCCAGTACTTC. As protein: CAWSVVGGGREQETQYF.

This clone was detected ten times or more. The CDR3 is CAISEGYNEQFF. CDR3 in DNA: TGTGCCATCAGTGAGGGCTACAATGAGCAGTTCTTC. The V and J genes are TRBV10-3 and TRBJ2-1; D unclear. The V gene lost 2 bases and the J gene lost 3 bases, with 2 bases spanning the gap. CDR1 is ENHRY and CDR2 is SYGVKD in the germline V gene. The CDR3 consists of 12 residues.

Notes on this clone: This same CDR3 is encoded by further DNA sequences in the sample. The chain is built from TRBV5-4 and TRBJ2-1, with TRBD2 identical over 7 bases. The CDR3 consists of 15 residues. Germline CDR1 is SGHNT and CDR2 is YYREEE (reference sequence). V lost 0 bases to trimming and J lost 0 bases; unmatched junction nucleotides: 0. CDR3 protein: CASSLGGGSYNEQFF. DNA for the CDR3: TGTGCCAGCAGCTTGGGGGGGGGCTCCTACAATGAGCAGTTCTTC.

This clone has only one observation. The CDR3 loop is CASSYAGGDRCYTF. In DNA, the CDR3 is TGTGCCAGCAGTTACGCGGGTGGGGACCGCTGTTACACCTTC. This chain uses TRBV6-5 with TRBJ1-2, with D possibly being TRBD1 (5 bases). This CDR3 has 14 amino acids. V lost 2 bases and J 11 bases, leaving 18 bases between the germline ends. Germline V CDR1 and CDR2: MNHEY, SVGAGI.

The rearrangement uses TRBV6-6 and TRBJ2-6; D gene unclear. Between the trimmed V and J ends, which lost 4 bases and 0 bases, there was a span of 10 bases. The CDR3 length is 16 residues. The germline gives CDR1 MNHNY, CDR2 SVGAGI (reference sequence). CDR3 residues: CASSSSSGSGANVLTF. CDR3 DNA sequence: TGTGCCAGCAGTTCCTCTTCTGGCTCTGGGGCCAACGTCCTGACTTTC.

The J gene is TRBJ2-5, the V gene TRBV2, with 11 bases aligning to TRBD2. Germline V CDR1 and CDR2: SNHLY, FYNNEI. The CDR3 spans 15 residues. The J segment lost 3 bases and the V segment lost 7 bases, leaving 7 bases of the junction unmatched. CDR3 nucleotide sequence: TGTGCCAGCACCTTACTAGCGGGGGCTAAAGAGACCCAGTACTTC. This sequence encodes CASTLLAGAKETQYF.

This clone was seen many times. The chain links TRBV15 to TRBJ1-4; D gene uncertain. The germline gives CDR1 LNHNV, CDR2 YYDKDF (reference sequence). V was clipped by 1 base and J by 5 bases, with 11 bases between them. The CDR3 has 15 amino acids. The CDR3 DNA reads as TGTGCCACCAGCAGAGGTATGCAAGGAAATGAAAAACTGTTTTTT. Translation gives CATSRGMQGNEKLFF.

This clone has only a few counts. The chain is built from TRBV7-8 and TRBJ2-1; the D call may be TRBD1 or TRBD2 (5 bases each). CDR1 SGHVS and CDR2 FQNEAQ come from the germline V gene. Deletions cut 5 bases from V and 16 bases from J, with 18 bases between. This CDR3 spans 12 amino acids. The CDR3 sequence: CASSPQQEEYFF. The CDR3, as DNA: TGTGCCAGCAGCCCCCAACAGGAGGAATACTTCTTC. Full variable domain (rest looked up from reference TRBV7-8 and TRBJ2-1): GAGVSQSPRYKVAKRGQDVALRCDPISGHVSLFWYQQALGQGPEFLTYFQNEAQLDKSGLPSDRFFAERPEGSVSTLKIQRTQQEDSAVYLCASSPQQEEYFFGPGTRLTVL.

This clone was detected only a few times. The V call is TRBV9, the J call TRBJ1-6; D ambiguous. V lost 2 bases and J 0 bases, leaving 12 bases between the germline ends. This CDR3 is 17 amino acids long. CDR1 and CDR2 from the germline V gene are SGDLS and YYNGEE. The CDR3 loop is CASSVAPRSSYNSPLHF. DNA of the CDR3: TGTGCCAGCAGCGTGGCACCGAGGAGCTCCTATAATTCACCCCTCCACTTT. Full variable domain (missing parts from reference TRBV9 and TRBJ1-6): DSGVTQTPKHLITATGQRVTLRCSPRSGDLSVYWYQQSLDQGLQFLIQYYNGEERAKGNILERFSAQQFPDLHSELNLSSLELGDSALYFCASSVAPRSSYNSPLHFGNGTRLTVT.